Listed below are T cell receptor beta chains from one sample, sequenced in a study of human T cells and chemical hapten exposure. TCRdb re-called the RACE reads through MiXCR, storing one row per CDR3 protein. Seen here are about 140,000 distinct CDR3 sequences, approximately 10% observed once, and the top ten hold around 1.4%. The source was whole blood, collected in connection with sensitization to the hapten diphenylcyclopropenone (DPC). The receptors originated from a woman aged 50 to 60 with alopecia areata. Some clones in this sample may be carry-over from other donors' samples. CDR3s include the opening cysteine and the closing phenylalanine or tryptophan. Fields, in order: D gene, J gene, V gene, clone size, CDR3 protein, CDR3 DNA. A D gene is named only where the DNA matches it firmly. A clone size is listed for some rows: how often the clone was seen (once, few, many), or a class if it is expanded.

>TRBD1|TRBJ2-1|TRBV14|.
CASSQVKGAGVAYNEQFF
TGTGCCAGCAGCCAAGTAAAGGGGGCAGGGGTCGCCTACAATGAGCAGTTCTTC
>.|TRBJ1-1|TRBV7-3|.
CASSFDGDTEAFF
TGTGCCAGCAGCTTTGACGGGGACACTGAAGCTTTCTTT
>TRBD1|TRBJ1-2|TRBV7-2|few
CASSFSPTGNGYTF
TGTGCCAGCAGCTTCTCACCGACAGGGAATGGCTACACCTTC
>TRBD1|TRBJ1-6|TRBV20-1|.
CSARAVRGNSPLHF
TGCAGTGCTAGGGCGGTCAGGGGGAATTCACCCCTCCACTTT
>.|TRBJ2-6|TRBV28|few
CASTLAYSGANVLTF
TGTGCCAGCACCCTCGCCTACTCTGGGGCCAACGTCCTGACTTTC
>TRBD1|TRBJ2-2|TRBV5-4|.
CASSPTGRTGELFF
TGTGCCAGCAGCCCGACAGGGCGAACCGGGGAGCTGTTTTTT
>TRBD1|TRBJ2-7|TRBV5-1|.
CASSLEGTRQGKQYF
TGCGCCAGCAGCTTGGAGGGGACCCGACAGGGCAAGCAGTACTTC
>TRBD2|TRBJ2-2|TRBV5-1|.
CASMPPRLAGAGELFF
TGCGCCAGCATGCCGCCCCGATTGGCGGGAGCCGGGGAGCTGTTTTTT
>.|TRBJ2-6|TRBV6-6|many
CASSYDRRTSGANVLTF
TGTGCCAGCAGTTACGACAGGAGAACGTCTGGGGCCAACGTCCTGACTTTC
>.|TRBJ2-7|TRBV12-3/TRBV12-4|many
CASSFRDPGTYEQYF
TGTGCCAGCAGTTTCCGGGACCCAGGTACCTACGAGCAGTACTTC
>TRBD2|TRBJ2-1|TRBV9|.
CASSLQPGLALNEQFF
TGTGCCAGCAGCCTCCAGCCGGGACTAGCCCTCAATGAGCAGTTCTTC
>.|TRBJ2-1|TRBV7-6|few
CASSIRDEQFF
TGTGCCAGCAGCATTAGGGATGAGCAGTTCTTC
>.|TRBJ2-4|TRBV21-1|few
CASSKGGGGNIQYF
TGTGCCAGCAGCAAAGGGGGAGGGGGCAACATTCAGTACTTC
>TRBD2|TRBJ2-5|TRBV5-4|few
CASSSGLAEGVTQYF
TGTGCCAGCAGCTCGGGACTAGCGGAGGGGGTGACCCAGTACTTC
>.|TRBJ2-1|TRBV18|few
CASSPGTPVNEQFF
TGTGCCAGCTCACCCGGGACGCCCGTCAATGAGCAGTTCTTC
>.|TRBJ2-7|TRBV6-6|.
CASIPGTLPYEQYF
TGTGCCAGCATCCCCGGGACTCTCCCCTACGAGCAGTACTTC
>.|TRBJ2-5|TRBV7-3|.
CASSPGGGAPQETQYF
TGTGCCAGCAGCCCCGGTGGCGGAGCCCCCCAAGAGACCCAGTACTTC
>.|TRBJ2-3|TRBV6-2/TRBV6-3|.
CASRRGSADTQYF
TGTGCCAGCCGGAGGGGTAGCGCAGATACGCAGTATTTT
>.|TRBJ2-3|TRBV4-1|many
CASSQEAPGSPGQVLLDTQYF
TGCGCCAGCAGCCAAGAAGCTCCCGGGTCGCCTGGGCAGGTCCTTTTAGATACGCAGTATTTT
>.|TRBJ2-7|TRBV7-9|many
CASSLGLKSYEQYF
TGTGCCAGCAGCTTGGGACTGAAATCGTACGAGCAGTACTTC
>TRBD2|TRBJ2-2|TRBV4-1|few
CASSQEAGGWFGELFF
TGCGCCAGCAGCCAAGAAGCGGGGGGCTGGTTCGGGGAGCTGTTTTTT
>TRBD1|TRBJ1-6|TRBV6-5|few
CASRTDRGPYSPLHF
TGTGCCAGCAGAACGGACAGGGGCCCCTATTCACCCCTCCACTTT
>.|TRBJ2-2|TRBV3-1|.
CASTQRTGELFF
TGTGCCAGCACCCAACGCACCGGGGAGCTGTTTTTT
>.|TRBJ2-3|TRBV6-2/TRBV6-3|.
CASSYSGYTDTQYF
TGTGCCAGCAGTTACTCCGGCTACACAGATACGCAGTATTTT
>.|TRBJ1-4|TRBV20-1|few
CSARAPGSGNEKLFF
TGCAGTGCTAGGGCCCCCGGGTCGGGTAATGAAAAACTGTTTTTT
>TRBD2|TRBJ2-1|TRBV20-1|.
CSAEELAGVEQFF
TGCAGTGCCGAGGAACTAGCGGGAGTTGAGCAGTTCTTC
>.|TRBJ2-7|TRBV29-1|.
CSVKGTLTYEQYF
TGCAGCGTGAAGGGGACACTCACCTACGAGCAGTACTTC
>TRBD2|TRBJ2-7|TRBV11-3|few
CASSPRGTSGTSGRRWEQYF
TGTGCCAGCAGCCCACGGGGTACATCAGGGACTAGCGGGAGGAGGTGGGAGCAGTACTTC
>.|TRBJ1-4|TRBV18|.
CASSPSFVTREKLFF
TGTGCCAGCTCACCCTCATTTGTCACACGAGAAAAACTGTTTTTT
>TRBD2|TRBJ2-1|TRBV11-3|.
CASSPRTEMGLAGANEQFF
TGTGCCAGCAGCCCTCGGACGGAAATGGGACTAGCGGGAGCTAATGAGCAGTTCTTC
>.|TRBJ2-7|TRBV20-1|many
CSARPELGYEQYF
TGCAGTGCTAGACCCGAGTTAGGCTACGAGCAGTACTTC
>.|TRBJ2-7|TRBV5-1|many
CASSSLGQGGEQYF
TGCGCCAGCAGCTCCCTTGGGCAGGGGGGCGAGCAGTACTTC
>.|TRBJ1-1|TRBV6-5|many
CASSSTRNTEAFF
TGTGCCAGCAGTTCAACCCGGAACACTGAAGCTTTCTTT
>.|TRBJ2-1|TRBV20-1|.
CSAIRRGYNEQFF
TGCAGTGCAATAAGGAGAGGCTACAATGAGCAGTTCTTC
>.|TRBJ2-6|TRBV20-1|.
CSAYRRSISSGANVLTF
TGCAGTGCTTACAGGCGATCGATCTCCTCTGGGGCCAACGTCCTGACTTTC
>.|TRBJ1-1|TRBV30|.
CAWSSWPPGTEAFF
TGTGCCTGGAGTTCTTGGCCCCCTGGGACTGAAGCTTTCTTT
>.|TRBJ1-3|TRBV29-1|many
CSVAGNGNTIYF
TGCAGCGTTGCAGGGAATGGAAACACCATATATTTT
>.|TRBJ2-5|TRBV7-2|.
CASSSRGDGVQETQYF
TGTGCCAGCAGCTCAAGAGGGGACGGGGTCCAAGAGACCCAGTACTTC
>.|TRBJ2-5|TRBV7-6|.
CASTLSGETQYF
TGTGCCAGCACCTTAAGCGGGGAGACCCAGTACTTC
>.|TRBJ2-1|TRBV2|.
CASSETGVSDNEQFF
TGTGCCAGCAGTGAAACCGGGGTTTCTGACAATGAGCAGTTCTTC
>TRBD2|TRBJ2-1|TRBV7-2|few
CASSPFGTGRLAGQQFF
TGTGCCAGCAGCCCATTTGGGACAGGAAGACTAGCGGGGCAGCAGTTCTTC
>.|TRBJ1-4|TRBV4-1|.
CASSPREGDNEKLFF
TGCGCCAGCAGCCCAAGAGAAGGGGATAATGAAAAACTGTTTTTT
>TRBD1|TRBJ2-4|TRBV3-1|.
CASSRGQGIKTQYF
TGTGCCAGCAGCCGGGGACAGGGAATAAAAACTCAGTACTTC
>.|TRBJ2-3|TRBV12-3/TRBV12-4|few
CASSPFGRTTDTQYF
TGTGCCAGCAGTCCCTTTGGCCGGACGACAGATACGCAGTATTTT
>TRBD1|TRBJ2-7|TRBV14|.
CASSPSMTGAYEQYF
TGTGCCAGCAGCCCCTCTATGACAGGGGCCTACGAGCAGTACTTC
>TRBD2|TRBJ2-7|TRBV28|few
CASEGRGGVYEQYF
TGTGCCAGCGAAGGGCGGGGGGGAGTTTACGAGCAGTACTTC
>.|TRBJ2-2|TRBV14|.
CASSQESRRVGELFF
TGTGCCAGCAGCCAAGAGTCCAGGAGGGTCGGGGAGCTGTTTTTT
>.|TRBJ2-3|TRBV4-2|many
CASSQDLLDSSTDTQYF
TGTGCCAGCAGCCAAGATTTGCTAGACTCTAGCACAGATACGCAGTATTTT
>TRBD2|TRBJ2-7|TRBV10-3|.
CAISPGLAGGYEQYF
TGTGCCATCAGTCCCGGACTAGCGGGCGGTTACGAGCAGTACTTC
>TRBD1|TRBJ2-4|TRBV20-1|.
CSARTGADIQYF
TGCAGTGCTAGGACAGGGGCGGACATTCAGTACTTC
>.|TRBJ1-1|TRBV6-2/TRBV6-3|.
CASRPTIGVGATEAFF
TGTGCCAGCAGACCTACCATTGGAGTCGGGGCCACTGAAGCTTTCTTT
>.|TRBJ1-6|TRBV27|few
CASSWRNNSPLHF
TGTGCCAGCAGTTGGAGAAATAATTCACCCCTCCACTTT
>TRBD1|TRBJ2-3|TRBV7-9|few
CASSSPGTGRLLTDTQYF
TGTGCCAGCAGCTCACCCGGGACAGGGAGACTTCTTACAGATACGCAGTATTTT
>.|TRBJ2-1|TRBV7-2|.
CASSQNVGATYNEQFF
TGTGCCAGCAGCCAGAACGTGGGAGCCACCTACAATGAGCAGTTCTTC
>.|TRBJ2-2|TRBV28|.
CASSPPHGRETGELFF
TGTGCCAGCAGTCCTCCTCACGGCAGGGAAACCGGGGAGCTGTTTTTT
>TRBD2|TRBJ2-7|TRBV18|few
CASSPGLAAYEQYF
TGTGCCAGCTCCCCGGGACTAGCTGCATACGAGCAGTACTTC
>.|TRBJ1-5|TRBV11-1|many
CASSSDGINQPQHF
TGTGCCAGCAGCTCTGACGGCATCAATCAGCCCCAGCATTTT
>.|TRBJ2-6|TRBV12-3/TRBV12-4|many
CASSFTGVGANVLTF
TGTGCCAGCAGTTTTACGGGGGTTGGGGCCAACGTCCTGACTTTC
>.|TRBJ2-7|TRBV7-2|many
CASSLTGLSSYEQYF
TGTGCCAGCAGCTTAACAGGTCTTAGCTCCTACGAGCAGTACTTC
>.|TRBJ1-1|TRBV20-1|few
CSAPGGSVNTEAFF
TGCAGTGCCCCCGGAGGATCAGTGAACACTGAAGCTTTCTTT